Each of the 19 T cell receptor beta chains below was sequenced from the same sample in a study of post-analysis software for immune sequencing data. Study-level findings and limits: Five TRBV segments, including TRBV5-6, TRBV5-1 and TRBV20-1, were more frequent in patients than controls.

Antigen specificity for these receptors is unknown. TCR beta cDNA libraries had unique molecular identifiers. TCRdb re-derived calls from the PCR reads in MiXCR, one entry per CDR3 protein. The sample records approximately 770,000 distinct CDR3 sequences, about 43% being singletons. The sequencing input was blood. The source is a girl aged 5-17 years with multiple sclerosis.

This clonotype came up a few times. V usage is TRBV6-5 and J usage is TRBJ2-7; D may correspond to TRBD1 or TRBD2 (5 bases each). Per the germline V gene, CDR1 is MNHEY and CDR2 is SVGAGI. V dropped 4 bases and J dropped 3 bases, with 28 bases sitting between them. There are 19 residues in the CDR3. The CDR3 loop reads CASSSTRPGTQGRIYEQYF. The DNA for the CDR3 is TGTGCCAGCAGTTCCACCAGACCCGGGACCCAGGGTCGAATCTACGAGCAGTACTTC.

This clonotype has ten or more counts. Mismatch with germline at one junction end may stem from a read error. The CDR3 DNA reads as TGTGCCAGCAGCCCACGGACTACCTCCACAGATACGCAGTATTTT. This codes for CASSPRTTSTDTQYF. This chain links TRBV5-1 with TRBJ2-3, with D perhaps TRBD2 (6 bases). This CDR3 spans 15 amino acids. CDR1 and CDR2 from the germline V gene are SGHRS and YFSETQ.

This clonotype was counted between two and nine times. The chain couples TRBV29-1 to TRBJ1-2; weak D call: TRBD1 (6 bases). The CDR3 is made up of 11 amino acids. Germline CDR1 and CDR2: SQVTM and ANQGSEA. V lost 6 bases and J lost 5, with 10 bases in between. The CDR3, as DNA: TGCAGCGTAGGGGGTCAGTATGGCTACACCTTC. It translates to CSVGGQYGYTF.

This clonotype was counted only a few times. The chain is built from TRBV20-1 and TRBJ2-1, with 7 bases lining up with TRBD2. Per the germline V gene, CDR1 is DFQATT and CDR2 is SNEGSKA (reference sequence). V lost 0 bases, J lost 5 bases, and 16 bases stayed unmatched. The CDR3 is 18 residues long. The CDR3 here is CSARDMGGSRDWDNEQFF. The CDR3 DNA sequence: TGCAGTGCTAGAGATATGGGGGGGTCCCGGGACTGGGACAATGAGCAGTTCTTC.

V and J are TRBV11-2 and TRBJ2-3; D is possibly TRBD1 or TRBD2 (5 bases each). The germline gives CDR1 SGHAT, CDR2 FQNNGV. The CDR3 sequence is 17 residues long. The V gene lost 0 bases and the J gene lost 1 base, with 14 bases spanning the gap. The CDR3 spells CASSLEFGRDRTDTQYF. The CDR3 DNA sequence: TGTGCCAGCAGCTTAGAGTTCGGCAGGGACCGCACAGATACGCAGTATTTT.

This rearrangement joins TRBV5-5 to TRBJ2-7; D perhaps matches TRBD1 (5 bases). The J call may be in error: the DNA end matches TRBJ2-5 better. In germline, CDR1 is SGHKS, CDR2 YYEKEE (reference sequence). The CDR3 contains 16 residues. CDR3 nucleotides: TGTGCCAGCAGCTTGGAGGGGTTTGTGGACCAAGAGACCCAGTACTTC. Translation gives CASSLEGFVDQETQYF.

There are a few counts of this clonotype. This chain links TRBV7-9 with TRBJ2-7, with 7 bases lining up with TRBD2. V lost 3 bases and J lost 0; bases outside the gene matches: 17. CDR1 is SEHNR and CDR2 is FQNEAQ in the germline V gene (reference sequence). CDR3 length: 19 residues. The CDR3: CASSFPRGSGLISSYEQYF. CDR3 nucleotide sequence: TGTGCCAGCAGCTTCCCACGCGGGAGCGGGTTGATAAGCTCCTACGAGCAGTACTTC.

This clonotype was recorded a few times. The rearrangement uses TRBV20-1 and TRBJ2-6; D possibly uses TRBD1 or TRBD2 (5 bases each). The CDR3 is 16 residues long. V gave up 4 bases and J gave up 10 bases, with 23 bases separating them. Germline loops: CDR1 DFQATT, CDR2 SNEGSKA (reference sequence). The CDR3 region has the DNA TGCAGTGCTATACCTCTAAGGGGACCAGGGAAGAACGTCCTGACTTTC. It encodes CSAIPLRGPGKNVLTF.

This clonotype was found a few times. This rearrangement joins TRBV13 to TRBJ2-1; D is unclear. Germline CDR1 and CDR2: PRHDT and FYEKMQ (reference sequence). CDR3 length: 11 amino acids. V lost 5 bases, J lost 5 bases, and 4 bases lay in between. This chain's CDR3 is CASSEDNEQFF. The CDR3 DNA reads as TGTGCCAGCAGCGAGGACAATGAGCAGTTCTTC.

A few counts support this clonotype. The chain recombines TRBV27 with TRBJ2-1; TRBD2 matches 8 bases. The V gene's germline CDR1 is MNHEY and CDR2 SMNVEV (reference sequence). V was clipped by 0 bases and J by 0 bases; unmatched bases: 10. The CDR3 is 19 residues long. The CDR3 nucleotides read TGTGCCAGCAGTTTATCTAGTCTAGCGGGCCCTAGCTCCTACAATGAGCAGTTCTTC. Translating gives CASSLSSLAGPSSYNEQFF.

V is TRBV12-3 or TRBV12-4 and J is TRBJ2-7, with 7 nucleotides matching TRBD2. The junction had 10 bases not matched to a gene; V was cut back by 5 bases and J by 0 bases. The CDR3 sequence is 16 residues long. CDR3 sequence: CASSPHLGGTSYEQYF. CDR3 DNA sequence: TGTGCCAGCAGTCCCCACCTGGGGGGGACCTCCTACGAGCAGTACTTC.

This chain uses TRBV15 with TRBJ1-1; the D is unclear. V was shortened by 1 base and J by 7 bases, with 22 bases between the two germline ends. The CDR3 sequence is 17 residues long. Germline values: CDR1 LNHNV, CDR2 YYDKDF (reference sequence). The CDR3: CATSRGISAGDTREAFF. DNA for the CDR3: TGTGCCACCAGCAGAGGTATTTCAGCCGGAGACACACGTGAAGCTTTCTTT.

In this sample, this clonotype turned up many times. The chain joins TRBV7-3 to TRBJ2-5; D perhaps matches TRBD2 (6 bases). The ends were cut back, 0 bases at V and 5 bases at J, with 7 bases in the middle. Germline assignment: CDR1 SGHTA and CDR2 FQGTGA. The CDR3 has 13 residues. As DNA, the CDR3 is TGTGCCAGCAGCTTAACCGGAGGGGAGACCCAGTACTTC. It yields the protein CASSLTGGETQYF.

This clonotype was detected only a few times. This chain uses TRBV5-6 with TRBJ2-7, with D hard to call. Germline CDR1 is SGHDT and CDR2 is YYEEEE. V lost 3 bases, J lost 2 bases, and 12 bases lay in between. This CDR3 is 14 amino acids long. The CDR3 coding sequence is TGTGCCAGCAGCTCGACCCCTCGGGCCTACGAGCAGTACTTC. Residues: CASSSTPRAYEQYF.

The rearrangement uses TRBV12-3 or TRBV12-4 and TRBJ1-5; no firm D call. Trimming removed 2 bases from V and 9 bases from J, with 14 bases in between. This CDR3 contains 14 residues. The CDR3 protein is CASSLQALLMPQHF. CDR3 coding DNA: TGTGCCAGCAGTTTACAGGCGTTGCTAATGCCCCAGCATTTT.

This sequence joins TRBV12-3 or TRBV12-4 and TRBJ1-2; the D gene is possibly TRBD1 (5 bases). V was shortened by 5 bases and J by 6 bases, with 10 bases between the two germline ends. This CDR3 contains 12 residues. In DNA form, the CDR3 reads TGTGCCAGCAGTGAAGGGGCCCATGGCTACACCTTC. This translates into CASSEGAHGYTF.

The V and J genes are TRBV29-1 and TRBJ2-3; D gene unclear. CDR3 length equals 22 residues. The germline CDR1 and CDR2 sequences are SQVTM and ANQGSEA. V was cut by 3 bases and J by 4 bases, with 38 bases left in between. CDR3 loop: CSVELLVSRVAAEDLSADTQYF. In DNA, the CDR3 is TGCAGCGTTGAGTTGCTTGTGTCCCGTGTTGCGGCAGAGGATCTGAGCGCAGATACGCAGTATTTT.

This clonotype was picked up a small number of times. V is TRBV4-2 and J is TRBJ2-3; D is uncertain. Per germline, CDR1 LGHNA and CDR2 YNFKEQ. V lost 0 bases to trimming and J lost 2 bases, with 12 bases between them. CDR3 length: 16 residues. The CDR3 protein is CASSQDSPAATDTQYF. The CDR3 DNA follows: TGTGCCAGCAGCCAAGATTCCCCGGCGGCCACAGATACGCAGTATTTT.

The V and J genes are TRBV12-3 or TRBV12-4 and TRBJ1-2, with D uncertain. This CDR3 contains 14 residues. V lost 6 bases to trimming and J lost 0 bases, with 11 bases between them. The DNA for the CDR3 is TGTGCCAGCAGCCTCAGGAGAGCTAACTATGGCTACACCTTC. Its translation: CASSLRRANYGYTF.